This TCR beta chain was observed in a study of T-cell memory formation after mild COVID-19 (dated by TCRdb to about 2021). For the study in its entirety: TCR sequence clusters from the two donors were found to be largely donor specific. Two young, previously healthy adult volunteers, one female and one male, were included in the cohort. Longitudinal TCRalpha and TCRbeta repertoire sequencing tracked T-cell clones expanding and contracting after mild COVID-19 in two donors.

Notes on this clonotype: The antigen it binds to is not known. Base qualities are not provided; no much larger clone lies one nucleotide away.

The sequencer listed for this sample is Illumina NovaSeq 6000. TCRalpha and TCRbeta cDNA libraries were built by 5'RACE with constant-segment primers, adding sample barcodes and unique molecular identifiers. RNA was extracted from every sample with Trizol reagent. Library amplification was performed in two PCR steps, and a second sample barcode and Illumina TruSeq adapters were introduced in the second step. Sequencing of the libraries was done on an Illumina NovaSeq, producing 2 x 150 bp paired-end reads. Per the source publication's procedure: The reads were demultiplexed and collapsed into UMI-guided consensus sequences using migec v1.2.7. Using mixcr v2.1.11, the UMI consensuses were aligned to TRA and TRB V and J templates and assembled into clonotypes. Expanded or contracted clonotypes were those called significant by both edgeR and NoisET, with noise models trained on biological replicates. For edgeR calls, the thresholds were a false discovery rate-adjusted p below 0.01 and a log2 fold-change of 1. As an exploratory analysis of dynamics, max-normalized trajectories of the 1000 most abundant clonotypes were examined by PCA with hierarchical clustering. Each responding clone was given a CD4 or CD8 phenotype based on the CD4+ and CD8+ repertoires, which had been sequenced separately. TCRdb reworked the public reads: Q25 trimming with fastp, MiXCR clone assembly, productive beta chains retained. Rows merge per CDR3 protein into single entries with the most common DNA and genes. TCRdb's processing, not the authors' own work, is the source of the V and J calls. Counted in this sample were 150,000 to 200,000 distinct CDR3 sequences; over 20% of them appeared once. The ten largest clones take up under 30% of the sample.

Study-wide conclusions, independent of this receptor: The second-wave clones that peaked on day 37 were not confirmed to be SARS-CoV-2 specific. Some responding clones were found in pre-infection memory, which suggests that pre-existing cross-reactive memory T cells took part in the SARS-CoV-2 response. Balanced CD4/CD8 phenotypes were observed for clones contracting from day 15 to 85, whereas a bias towards CD4+ was observed for a second wave of clones expanding from day 15 to 37. Contracting CD4+ clones turned up mainly in the CM and EM memory subsets, whereas EMRA was where CD8+ clones were enriched. The study included only a couple of mild cases, and larger cohorts that include severe cases with pre-infection samples were judged to be necessary.

V ends up 2 bases short and J 0 bases short, with an unmatched junction base count of 7. The CDR3 numbers 18 residues from cysteine through phenylalanine. Just CDR3 DNA is preserved here, 54 bases in frame from base 1. CDR1 and CDR2 are drawn from the germline V gene (reference sequence): SEHNR, FQNEAQ. Ficoll-Paque density gradient centrifugation was used to isolate PBMCs. Sequenced sample: PBMCs or a T cell subset sorted from them (not recorded which). This clonotype originated in an adult woman who had mild COVID-19 (a few samples of this study predate the infection). The sample titles of this study are shuffled in the database, so cell type and time point are left out; the donor was told from shared clones. The chain couples TRBV7-9 to TRBJ2-1; 10 bases in between match TRBD2. The nucleotide sequence is given as TGTGCCAGCAGCTTAAGATCGGCTAGCGGGAGCTCCTACAATGAGCAGTTCTTC. The encoded protein is CASSLRSASGSSYNEQFF.